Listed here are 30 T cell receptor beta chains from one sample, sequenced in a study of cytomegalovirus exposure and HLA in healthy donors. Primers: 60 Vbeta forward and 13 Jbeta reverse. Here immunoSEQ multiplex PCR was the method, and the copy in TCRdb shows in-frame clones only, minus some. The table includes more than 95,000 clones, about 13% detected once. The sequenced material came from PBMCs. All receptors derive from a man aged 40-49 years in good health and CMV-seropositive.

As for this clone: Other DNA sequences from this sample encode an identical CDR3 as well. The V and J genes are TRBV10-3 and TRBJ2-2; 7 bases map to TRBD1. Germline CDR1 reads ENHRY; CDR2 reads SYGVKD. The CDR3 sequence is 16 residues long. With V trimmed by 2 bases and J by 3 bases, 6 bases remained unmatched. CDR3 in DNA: TGTGCCATCAGTGAGACATCAGGGGGTCACACCGGGGAGCTGTTTTTT. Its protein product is CAISETSGGHTGELFF.

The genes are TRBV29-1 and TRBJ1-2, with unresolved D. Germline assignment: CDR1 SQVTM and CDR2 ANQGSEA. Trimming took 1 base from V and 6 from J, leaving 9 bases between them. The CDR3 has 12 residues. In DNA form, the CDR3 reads TGCAGCGTTGAAGTCGTGAGCGATGGCTACACCTTC. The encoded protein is CSVEVVSDGYTF.

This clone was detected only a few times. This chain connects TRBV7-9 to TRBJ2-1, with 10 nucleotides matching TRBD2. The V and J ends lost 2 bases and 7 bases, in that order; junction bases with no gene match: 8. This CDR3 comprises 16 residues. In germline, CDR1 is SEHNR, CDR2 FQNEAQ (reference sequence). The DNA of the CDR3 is TGTGCCAGCAGCTTAATCCCTAGCGGGAGTAGGAATGAGCAGTTCTTC. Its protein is CASSLIPSGSRNEQFF. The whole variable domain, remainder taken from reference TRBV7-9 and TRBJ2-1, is DTGVSQNPRHKITKRGQNVTFRCDPISEHNRLYWYRQTLGQGPEFLTYFQNEAQLEKSRLLSDRFSAERPKGSFSTLEIQRTEQGDSAMYLCASSLIPSGSRNEQFFGPGTRLTVL.

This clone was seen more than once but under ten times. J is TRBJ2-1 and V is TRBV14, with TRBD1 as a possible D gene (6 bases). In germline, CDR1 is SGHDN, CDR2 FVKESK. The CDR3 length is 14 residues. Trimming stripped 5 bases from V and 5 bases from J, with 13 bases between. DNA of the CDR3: TGTGCCAGCAGCAGGGGGAGTTGGGACAATGAGCAGTTCTTC. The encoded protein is CASSRGSWDNEQFF. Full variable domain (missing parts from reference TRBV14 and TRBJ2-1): EAGVTQFPSHSVIEKGQTVTLRCDPISGHDNLYWYRRVMGKEIKFLLHFVKESKQDESGMPNNRFLAERTGGTYSTLKVQPAELEDSGVYFCASSRGSWDNEQFFGPGTRLTVL.

DNA for the CDR3: TGCGCCAGCAGAGACGGGAGCACAGATACGCAGTATTTT. Translating it yields CASRDGSTDTQYF. This chain connects TRBV10-1 to TRBJ2-3; no definite D call. The CDR3 length is 13 residues. Germline CDR1 reads WNHNN; CDR2 reads SYGVQD (reference sequence). Trimming pared 6 bases from V and 0 bases from J, leaving 7 bases between.

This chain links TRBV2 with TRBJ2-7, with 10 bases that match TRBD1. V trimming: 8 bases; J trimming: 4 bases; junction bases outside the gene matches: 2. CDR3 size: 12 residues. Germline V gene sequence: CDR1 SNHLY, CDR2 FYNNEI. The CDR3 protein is CASRDRGYEQYF. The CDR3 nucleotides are TGTGCCAGCCGGGACAGGGGATACGAGCAGTACTTC.

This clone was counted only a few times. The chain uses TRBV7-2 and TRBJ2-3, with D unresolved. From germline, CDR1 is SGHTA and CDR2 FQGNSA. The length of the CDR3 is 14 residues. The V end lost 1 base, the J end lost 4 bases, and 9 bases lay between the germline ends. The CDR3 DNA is TGTGCCAGCAGCTTAGTAGTTCAGGCAGATACGCAGTATTTT. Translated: CASSLVVQADTQYF. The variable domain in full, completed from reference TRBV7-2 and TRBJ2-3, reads GAGVSQSPSNKVTEKGKDVELRCDPISGHTALYWYRQSLGQGLEFLIYFQGNSAPDKSGLPSDRFSAERTGGSVSTLTIQRTQQEDSAVYLCASSLVVQADTQYFGPGTRLTVL.

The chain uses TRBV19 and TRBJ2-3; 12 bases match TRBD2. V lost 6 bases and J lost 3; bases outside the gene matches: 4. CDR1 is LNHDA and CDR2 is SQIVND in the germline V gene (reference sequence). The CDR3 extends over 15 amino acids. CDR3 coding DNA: TGTGCCAGTAGGAAGACTAGCGGGGGAACAGATACGCAGTATTTT. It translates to CASRKTSGGTDTQYF. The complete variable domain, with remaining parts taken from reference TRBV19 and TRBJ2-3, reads DGGITQSPKYLFRKEGQNVTLSCEQNLNHDAMYWYRQDPGQGLRLIYYSQIVNDFQKGDIAEGYSVSREKKESFPLTVTSAQKNPTAFYLCASRKTSGGTDTQYFGPGTRLTVL.

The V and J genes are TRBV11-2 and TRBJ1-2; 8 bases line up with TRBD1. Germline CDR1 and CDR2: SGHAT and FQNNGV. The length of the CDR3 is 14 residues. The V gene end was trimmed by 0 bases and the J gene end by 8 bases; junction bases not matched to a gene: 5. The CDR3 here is CASSLDRGLQGYTF. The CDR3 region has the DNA TGTGCCAGCAGCTTAGACAGGGGGCTGCAAGGCTACACCTTC.

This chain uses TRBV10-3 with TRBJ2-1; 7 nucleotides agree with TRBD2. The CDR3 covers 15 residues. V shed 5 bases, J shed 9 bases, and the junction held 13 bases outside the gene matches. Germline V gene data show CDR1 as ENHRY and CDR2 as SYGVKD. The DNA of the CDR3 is TGTGCCATCAGTCCTCGGGAGGCCAACCGGGGTGAGCAGTTCTTC. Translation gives CAISPREANRGEQFF.

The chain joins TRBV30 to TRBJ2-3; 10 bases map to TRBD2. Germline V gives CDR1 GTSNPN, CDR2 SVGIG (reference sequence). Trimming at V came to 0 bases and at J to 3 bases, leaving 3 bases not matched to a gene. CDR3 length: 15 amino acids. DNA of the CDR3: TGTGCCTGGAGTGTTCTAGCGGGAGCTACAGATACGCAGTATTTT. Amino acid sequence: CAWSVLAGATDTQYF. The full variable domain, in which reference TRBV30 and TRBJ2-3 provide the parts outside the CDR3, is SQTIHQWPATLVQPVGSPLSLECTVEGTSNPNLYWYRQAAGRGLQLLFYSVGIGQISSEVPQNLSASRPQDRQFILSSKKLLLSDSGFYLCAWSVLAGATDTQYFGPGTRLTVL.

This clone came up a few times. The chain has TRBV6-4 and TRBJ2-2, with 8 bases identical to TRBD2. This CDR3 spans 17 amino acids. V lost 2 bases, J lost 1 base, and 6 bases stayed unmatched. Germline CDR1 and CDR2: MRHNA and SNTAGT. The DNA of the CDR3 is TGTGCCAGCAGTGACGCGACGGGAGGGGTGAACACCGGGGAGCTGTTTTTT. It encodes CASSDATGGVNTGELFF.

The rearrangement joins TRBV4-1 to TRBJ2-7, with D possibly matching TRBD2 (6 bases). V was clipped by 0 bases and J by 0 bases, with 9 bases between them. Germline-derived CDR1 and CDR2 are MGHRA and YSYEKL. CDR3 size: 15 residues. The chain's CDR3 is CASSQDSGSSYEQYF. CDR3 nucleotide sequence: TGCGCCAGCAGCCAAGATAGCGGAAGCTCCTACGAGCAGTACTTC.

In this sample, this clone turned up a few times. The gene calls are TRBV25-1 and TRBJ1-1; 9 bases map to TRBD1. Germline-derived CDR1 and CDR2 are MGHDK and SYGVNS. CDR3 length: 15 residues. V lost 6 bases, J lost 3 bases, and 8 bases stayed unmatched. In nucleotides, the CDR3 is TGTGCCAGCAGAGAAGTACAGGGGGCTGACACTGAAGCTTTCTTT. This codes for CASREVQGADTEAFF. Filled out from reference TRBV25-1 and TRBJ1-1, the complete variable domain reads EADIYQTPRYLVIGTGKKITLECSQTMGHDKMYWYQQDPGMELHLIHYSYGVNSTEKGDLSSESTVSRIRTEHFPLTLESARPSHTSQYLCASREVQGADTEAFFGQGTRLTVV.

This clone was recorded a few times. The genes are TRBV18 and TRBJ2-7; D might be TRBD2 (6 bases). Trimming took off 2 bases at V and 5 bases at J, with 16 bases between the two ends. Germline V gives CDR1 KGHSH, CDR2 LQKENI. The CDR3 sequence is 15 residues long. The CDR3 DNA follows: TGTGCCAGCTCACCAGGAGAAGGAGGGTGGCACGAGCAGTACTTC. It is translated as CASSPGEGGWHEQYF.

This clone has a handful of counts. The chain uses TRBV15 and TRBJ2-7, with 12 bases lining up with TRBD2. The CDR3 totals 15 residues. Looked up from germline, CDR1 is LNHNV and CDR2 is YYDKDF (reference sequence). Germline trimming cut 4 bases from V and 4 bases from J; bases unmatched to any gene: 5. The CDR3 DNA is TGTGCCACCAGCATCCGACTAGCGGGAGCGTACGAGCAGTACTTC. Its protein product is CATSIRLAGAYEQYF.

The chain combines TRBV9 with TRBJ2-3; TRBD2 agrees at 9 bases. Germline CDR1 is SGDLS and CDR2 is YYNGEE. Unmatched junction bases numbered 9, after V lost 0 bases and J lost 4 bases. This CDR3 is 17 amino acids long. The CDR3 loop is CASSVALVAGEADTQYF. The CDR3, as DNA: TGTGCCAGCAGCGTAGCGCTAGTAGCGGGAGAGGCAGATACGCAGTATTTT. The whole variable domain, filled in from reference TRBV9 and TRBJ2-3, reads DSGVTQTPKHLITATGQRVTLRCSPRSGDLSVYWYQQSLDQGLQFLIQYYNGEERAKGNILERFSAQQFPDLHSELNLSSLELGDSALYFCASSVALVAGEADTQYFGPGTRLTVL.

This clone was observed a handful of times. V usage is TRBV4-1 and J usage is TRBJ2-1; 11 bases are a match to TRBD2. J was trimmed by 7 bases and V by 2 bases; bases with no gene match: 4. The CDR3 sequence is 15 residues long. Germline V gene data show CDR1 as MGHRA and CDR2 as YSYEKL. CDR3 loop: CASSQIAGGGNEQFF. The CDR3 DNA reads TGCGCCAGCAGCCAAATAGCGGGAGGGGGGAATGAGCAGTTCTTC.

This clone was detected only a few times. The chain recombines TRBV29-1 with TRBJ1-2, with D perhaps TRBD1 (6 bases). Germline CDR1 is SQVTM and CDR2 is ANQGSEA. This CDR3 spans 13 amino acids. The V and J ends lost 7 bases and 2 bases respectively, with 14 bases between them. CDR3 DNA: TGCAGCGCCGGGGGGGGCGACAACTATGGCTACACCTTC. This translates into CSAGGGDNYGYTF.

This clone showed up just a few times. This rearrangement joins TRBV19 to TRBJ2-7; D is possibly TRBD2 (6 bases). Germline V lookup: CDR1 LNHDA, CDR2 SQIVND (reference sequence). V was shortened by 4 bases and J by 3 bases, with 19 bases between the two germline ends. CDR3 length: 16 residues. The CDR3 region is CASSTLRDGVGYEQYF. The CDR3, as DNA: TGTGCCAGTAGTACCCTGCGGGACGGGGTTGGCTACGAGCAGTACTTC.

Here the CDR3 reads CASRDRSYNEQFF. CDR3 coding DNA: TGCGCCAGCAGGGACAGATCCTACAATGAGCAGTTCTTC. This rearrangement joins TRBV4-1 to TRBJ2-1; D may be TRBD1 (6 bases). The CDR3 is 13 residues long. Trimming removed 6 bases from V and 1 base from J, with 7 bases in between. CDR1 is MGHRA and CDR2 is YSYEKL in the germline V gene.

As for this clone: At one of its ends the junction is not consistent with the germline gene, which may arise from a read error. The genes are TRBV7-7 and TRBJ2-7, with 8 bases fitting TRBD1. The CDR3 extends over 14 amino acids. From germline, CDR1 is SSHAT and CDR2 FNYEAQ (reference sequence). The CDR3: CASSSGQGSDEQYF. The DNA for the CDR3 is TGTGCTAGCAGCTCCGGACAGGGTTCGGACGAGCAGTACTTC.

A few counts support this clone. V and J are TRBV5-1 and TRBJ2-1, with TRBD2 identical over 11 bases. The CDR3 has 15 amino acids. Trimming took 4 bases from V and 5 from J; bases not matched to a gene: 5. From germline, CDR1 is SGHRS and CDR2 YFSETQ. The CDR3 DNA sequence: TGCGCCAGCAGCATACCGGGACTAGCGGACAATGAGCAGTTCTTC. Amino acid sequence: CASSIPGLADNEQFF.

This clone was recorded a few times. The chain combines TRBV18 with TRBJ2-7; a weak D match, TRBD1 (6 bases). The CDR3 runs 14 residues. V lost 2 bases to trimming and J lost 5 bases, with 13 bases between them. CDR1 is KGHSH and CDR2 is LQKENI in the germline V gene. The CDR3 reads CASSPSSRGHEQYF. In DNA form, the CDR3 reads TGTGCCAGCTCACCATCGAGCAGGGGCCACGAGCAGTACTTC.

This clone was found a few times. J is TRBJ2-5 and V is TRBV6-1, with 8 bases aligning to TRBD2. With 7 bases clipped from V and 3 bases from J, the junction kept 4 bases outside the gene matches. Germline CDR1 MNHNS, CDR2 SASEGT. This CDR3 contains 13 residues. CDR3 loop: CASNLAGKETQYF. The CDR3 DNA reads TGTGCCAGCAATTTAGCGGGAAAAGAGACCCAGTACTTC.

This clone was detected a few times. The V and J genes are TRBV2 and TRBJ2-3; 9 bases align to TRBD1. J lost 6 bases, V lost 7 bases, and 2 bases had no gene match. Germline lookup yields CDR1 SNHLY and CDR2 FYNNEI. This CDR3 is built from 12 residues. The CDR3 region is CASKDRGDTQYF. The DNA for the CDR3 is TGTGCCAGCAAGGACAGGGGCGATACGCAGTATTTT. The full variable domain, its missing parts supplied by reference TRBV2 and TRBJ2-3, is EPEVTQTPSHQVTQMGQEVILRCVPISNHLYFYWYRQILGQKVEFLVSFYNNEISEKSEIFDDQFSVERPDGSNFTLKIRSTKLEDSAMYFCASKDRGDTQYFGPGTRLTVL.

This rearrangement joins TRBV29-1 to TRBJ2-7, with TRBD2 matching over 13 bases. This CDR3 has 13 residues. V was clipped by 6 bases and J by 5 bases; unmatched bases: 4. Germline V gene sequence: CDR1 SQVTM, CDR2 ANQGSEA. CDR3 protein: CSVWTSGSHEQYF. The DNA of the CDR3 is TGCAGCGTCTGGACTAGCGGGAGCCACGAGCAGTACTTC.

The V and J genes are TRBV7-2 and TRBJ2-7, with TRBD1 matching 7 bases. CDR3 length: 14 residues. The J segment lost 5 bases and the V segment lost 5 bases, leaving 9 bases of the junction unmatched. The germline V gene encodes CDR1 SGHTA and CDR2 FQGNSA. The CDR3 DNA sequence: TGTGCCAGCAGCACAAAAACAGGGGTCCACGAGCAGTACTTC. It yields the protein CASSTKTGVHEQYF.

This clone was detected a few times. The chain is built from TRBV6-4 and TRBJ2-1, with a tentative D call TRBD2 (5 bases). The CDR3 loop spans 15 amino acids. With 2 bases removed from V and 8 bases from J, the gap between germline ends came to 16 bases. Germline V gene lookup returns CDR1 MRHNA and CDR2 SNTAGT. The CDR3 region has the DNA TGTGCCAGCAGTGACGGTCTAGCCTCGAGGCATGAGCAGTTCTTC. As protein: CASSDGLASRHEQFF.

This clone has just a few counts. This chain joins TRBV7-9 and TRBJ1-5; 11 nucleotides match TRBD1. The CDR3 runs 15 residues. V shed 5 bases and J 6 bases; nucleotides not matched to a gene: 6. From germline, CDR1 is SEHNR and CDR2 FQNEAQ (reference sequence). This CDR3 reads CASSLTGQGVQPQHF. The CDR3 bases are TGTGCCAGCAGCCTTACGGGACAGGGGGTTCAGCCCCAGCATTTT.